Listed here are 19 T cell receptor beta chains from one sample, sequenced in a study of blood T cell repertoires in COVID-19. Profiled with immunoSEQ multiplex PCR; TCRdb holds only in-frame clones, not every one. Of some 78,000 clones in the sample, around 80% are singletons; the top ten hold around 5.3%. The sample consisted of peripheral blood. The source is a man aged 55-75 years with active or convalescent COVID-19.

Worth noting for this clone: The identical CDR3 is also encoded by other nucleotide sequences in the sample. The V call is TRBV12-3 or TRBV12-4, the J call TRBJ2-5, with 8 nucleotides matching TRBD1. The CDR3 consists of 13 residues. V was pared by 3 bases and J by 5 bases, with 2 bases of the junction left unmatched. The CDR3 nucleotides are TGTGCCAGCAGTTTCGCAGGGGGCGAGACCCAGTACTTC. Translating it yields CASSFAGGETQYF.

The genes are TRBV9 and TRBJ2-1; TRBD2 aligns across 8 bases. CDR1 is SGDLS and CDR2 is YYNGEE in the germline V gene. Trimming cost V 0 bases and J 1 base; bases outside gene matches: 15. The CDR3 is 20 amino acids. The CDR3 region is CASSVGGSGVVARSYNEQFF. As DNA, the CDR3 is TGTGCCAGCAGCGTAGGGGGTAGCGGGGTTGTTGCACGGTCCTACAATGAGCAGTTCTTC.

The chain has TRBV19 and TRBJ1-5, with D possibly being TRBD1 (6 bases). This CDR3 spans 14 amino acids. V lost 4 bases and J 6 bases, leaving 13 bases between the germline ends. Germline CDR1 and CDR2: LNHDA and SQIVND (reference sequence). CDR3 protein: CASSTGTMGQPQHF. The CDR3 DNA is TGTGCCAGTAGTACCGGGACAATGGGTCAGCCCCAGCATTTT.

A remark on this clone: The sample contains more than one DNA sequence encoding this CDR3. The chain couples TRBV7-9 to TRBJ1-1; D ambiguous. CDR3 length: 13 amino acids. Germline lookup yields CDR1 SEHNR and CDR2 FQNEAQ (reference sequence). Trimming left V 1 base short and J 1 base short, with 4 bases between. This chain's CDR3 is CASSLGANTEAFF. CDR3 bases: TGTGCCAGCAGCTTAGGAGCGAACACTGAAGCTTTCTTT.

The genes are TRBV29-1 and TRBJ1-5; tentatively, D is TRBD1 (6 bases). Trimming left V 3 bases short and J 3 bases short, with 12 bases between. In germline, CDR1 is SQVTM, CDR2 ANQGSEA. The CDR3 has 14 residues. The CDR3 loop reads CSVEWGQPNQPQHF. CDR3 coding DNA: TGCAGCGTTGAGTGGGGGCAGCCCAATCAGCCCCAGCATTTT.

This clone was seen a single time. The chain uses TRBV7-2 and TRBJ1-4; 7 bases line up with TRBD1. The germline gives CDR1 SGHTA, CDR2 FQGNSA. The CDR3 is 15 residues long. With V trimmed by 5 bases and J by 8 bases, 11 bases remained unmatched. The CDR3 region has the DNA TGTGCCAGCAGCCTAGGGGGACAGCTGGCCGAAAAACTGTTTTTT. It yields the protein CASSLGGQLAEKLFF.

The chain carries TRBV18 and TRBJ2-5, with a tentative D call TRBD2 (5 bases). CDR1 and CDR2 (germline): KGHSH, LQKENI. This CDR3 is built from 13 residues. V gave up 3 bases and J gave up 5 bases, with 10 bases separating them. CDR3 region: CASSPNAGETQYF. CDR3 sequence (DNA): TGTGCCAGCTCACCCAACGCGGGCGAGACCCAGTACTTC.

The gene calls are TRBV6-4 and TRBJ1-1, with 7 bases that match TRBD1. The CDR3 covers 14 residues. The J segment lost 0 bases and the V segment lost 7 bases, leaving 5 bases of the junction unmatched. CDR1 is MRHNA, CDR2 SNTAGT, per germline. The CDR3 DNA reads TGTGCCAGCAAGGGGGCGTTCCTGAACACTGAAGCTTTCTTT. This translates into CASKGAFLNTEAFF.

The rearrangement uses TRBV6-5 and TRBJ2-5; D perhaps matches TRBD2 (5 bases). V lost 6 bases and J 3 bases, leaving 8 bases between the germline ends. Germline V gene data show CDR1 as MNHEY and CDR2 as SVGAGI. The CDR3 runs 12 residues. CDR3 sequence: CASSLTKETQYF. The CDR3 nucleotides read TGTGCCAGCAGCCTGACTAAAGAGACCCAGTACTTC.

V gene TRBV28 combines with J gene TRBJ2-5, with 7 bases lining up with TRBD2. Germline V gives CDR1 MDHEN, CDR2 SYDVKM. CDR3 length: 12 residues. V was pared by 3 bases and J by 14 bases, with 9 bases of the junction left unmatched. CDR3 amino acids: CASSLRGKGIYF. Written as DNA, the CDR3 is TGTGCCAGCAGTTTGCGGGGGAAGGGGATATACTTC.

The chain uses TRBV10-3 and TRBJ2-1; 8 bases are shared with TRBD2. Germline values: CDR1 ENHRY, CDR2 SYGVKD. The CDR3 extends over 13 amino acids. V lost 7 bases and J lost 7; bases outside the gene matches: 6. Here the CDR3 reads CAITTGGRNEQFF. In DNA form, the CDR3 reads TGTGCCATCACCACGGGGGGGAGGAATGAGCAGTTCTTC.

The chain joins TRBV19 to TRBJ1-2, with D unresolved. CDR1 and CDR2 (germline): LNHDA, SQIVND (reference sequence). The CDR3 spans 12 residues. V was trimmed by 6 bases and J by 7 bases, leaving 12 bases between them. The CDR3 sequence: CASSSLLSGYTF. CDR3 DNA: TGTGCCAGTAGCTCCCTATTGAGTGGCTACACCTTC. Variable domain in full (rest from reference TRBV19 and TRBJ1-2): DGGITQSPKYLFRKEGQNVTLSCEQNLNHDAMYWYRQDPGQGLRLIYYSQIVNDFQKGDIAEGYSVSREKKESFPLTVTSAQKNPTAFYLCASSSLLSGYTFGSGTRLTVV.

In its sample, this clone was seen a few times. The chain joins TRBV19 to TRBJ1-1, with D tentatively TRBD1 (5 bases). V lost 10 bases and J lost 1, with 13 bases in between. In germline, CDR1 is LNHDA, CDR2 SQIVND (reference sequence). The CDR3 runs to 13 residues. The CDR3 coding sequence is TGTGCCACACACGGGGGGGGGAACACTGAAGCTTTCTTT. This gives the protein CATHGGGNTEAFF.

This chain connects TRBV12-3 or TRBV12-4 to TRBJ2-7; D unresolved. V shed 5 bases and J shed 6 bases, with 8 bases lying between them. CDR3 size: 11 residues. This chain's CDR3 is CASSGVGEQYF. CDR3 DNA sequence: TGTGCCAGCAGTGGAGTTGGCGAGCAGTACTTC.

The J gene is TRBJ1-5, the V gene TRBV11-2; the D is unclear. The CDR3 sequence is 14 residues long. V was pared by 2 bases and J by 8 bases, with 13 bases between. Germline V gene lookup returns CDR1 SGHAT and CDR2 FQNNGV. CDR3 region: CASSLMGAREPQHF. In nucleotides, the CDR3 is TGTGCCAGCAGCTTAATGGGAGCCCGAGAGCCCCAGCATTTT.

The chain employs TRBV14 and TRBJ2-1, with 7 positions matching TRBD2. Trimming at V came to 4 bases and at J to 3 bases, leaving 12 bases not matched to a gene. CDR1 is SGHDN and CDR2 is FVKESK in the germline V gene. The CDR3 totals 17 residues. The CDR3 reads CASSLHSLLAIYNEQFF. CDR3 in DNA: TGTGCCAGCAGCCTCCACTCTCTACTAGCGATCTACAATGAGCAGTTCTTC. The whole variable domain, remainder taken from reference TRBV14 and TRBJ2-1, is EAGVTQFPSHSVIEKGQTVTLRCDPISGHDNLYWYRRVMGKEIKFLLHFVKESKQDESGMPNNRFLAERTGGTYSTLKVQPAELEDSGVYFCASSLHSLLAIYNEQFFGPGTRLTVL.

V usage is TRBV18 and J usage is TRBJ1-1, with 8 bases aligning to TRBD1. Germline V gives CDR1 KGHSH, CDR2 LQKENI. With 10 bases clipped from V and 1 base from J, the junction kept 5 bases outside the gene matches. The length of the CDR3 is 13 residues. The CDR3 nucleotides are TGTGCCACCATGGACAGGGAGAACACTGAAGCTTTCTTT. As protein: CATMDRENTEAFF. The full variable domain, rest sourced from reference TRBV18 and TRBJ1-1, is NAGVMQNPRHLVRRRGQEARLRCSPMKGHSHVYWYRQLPEEGLKFMVYLQKENIIDESGMPKERFSAEFPKEGPSILRIQQVVRGDSAAYFCATMDRENTEAFFGQGTRLTVV.

The chain carries TRBV12-3 or TRBV12-4 and TRBJ1-1; TRBD1 agrees at 7 bases. This CDR3 has 13 residues. V lost 5 bases to trimming and J lost 2 bases; unmatched junction nucleotides: 2. This chain's CDR3 is CASSRDRNTEAFF. CDR3 in DNA: TGTGCCAGCAGTCGGGACAGAAACACTGAAGCTTTCTTT.

The chain combines TRBV6-2 or TRBV6-3 with TRBJ1-2; D gene ambiguous. Germline V gene lookup returns CDR1 MNHEY and CDR2 SVGEGT. This CDR3 is built from 13 residues. V gave up 5 bases and J gave up 8 bases, with 15 bases separating them. In DNA form, the CDR3 reads TGTGCCAGCAGTCCCGAAGGAGCTCGAGGCTACACCTTC. This sequence encodes CASSPEGARGYTF.